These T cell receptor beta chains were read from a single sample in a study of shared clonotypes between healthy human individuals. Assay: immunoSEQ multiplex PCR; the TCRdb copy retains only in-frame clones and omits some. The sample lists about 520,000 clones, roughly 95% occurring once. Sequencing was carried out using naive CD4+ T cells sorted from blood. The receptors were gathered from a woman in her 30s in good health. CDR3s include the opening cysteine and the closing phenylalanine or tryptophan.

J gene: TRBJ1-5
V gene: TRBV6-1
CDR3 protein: CASSEAVPRDNQPQHF

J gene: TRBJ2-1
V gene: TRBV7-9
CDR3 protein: CASSLRTSGLRSYNEQFF

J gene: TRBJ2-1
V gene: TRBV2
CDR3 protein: CASTGREGLWDEQFF

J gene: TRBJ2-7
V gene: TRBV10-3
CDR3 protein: CAISDADRTYEQYF

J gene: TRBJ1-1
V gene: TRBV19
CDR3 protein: CASSISGGVVTEAFF

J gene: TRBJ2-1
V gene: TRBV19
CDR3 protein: CASSWERRPNNEQFF

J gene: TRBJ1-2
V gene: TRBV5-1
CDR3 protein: CASGQIVGGQGMDGYTF

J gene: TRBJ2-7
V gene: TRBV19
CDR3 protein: CASSLTGYEQYF

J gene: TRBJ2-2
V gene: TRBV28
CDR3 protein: CASSPLTTTGELFF

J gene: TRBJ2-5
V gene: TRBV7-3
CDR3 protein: CASSLRPQETQYF